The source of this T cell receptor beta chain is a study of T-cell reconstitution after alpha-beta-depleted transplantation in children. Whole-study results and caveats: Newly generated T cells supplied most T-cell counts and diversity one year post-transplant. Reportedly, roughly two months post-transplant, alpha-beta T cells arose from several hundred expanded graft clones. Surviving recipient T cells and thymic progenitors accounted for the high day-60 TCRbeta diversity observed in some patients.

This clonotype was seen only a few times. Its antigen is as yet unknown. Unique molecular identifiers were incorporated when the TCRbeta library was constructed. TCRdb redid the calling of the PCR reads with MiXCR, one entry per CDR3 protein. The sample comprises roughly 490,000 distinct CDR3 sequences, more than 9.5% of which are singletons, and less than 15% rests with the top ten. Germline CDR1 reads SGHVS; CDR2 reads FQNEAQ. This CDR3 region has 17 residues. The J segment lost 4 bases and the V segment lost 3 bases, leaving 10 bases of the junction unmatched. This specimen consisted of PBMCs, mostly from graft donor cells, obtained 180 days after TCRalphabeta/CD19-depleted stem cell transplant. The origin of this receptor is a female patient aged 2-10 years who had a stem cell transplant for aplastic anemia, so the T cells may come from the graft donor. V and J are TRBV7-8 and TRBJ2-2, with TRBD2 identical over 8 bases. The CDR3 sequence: CASSFFTSGQATGELFF. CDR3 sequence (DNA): TGTGCCAGCAGCTTCTTCACTAGCGGCCAAGCCACCGGGGAGCTGTTTTTT.